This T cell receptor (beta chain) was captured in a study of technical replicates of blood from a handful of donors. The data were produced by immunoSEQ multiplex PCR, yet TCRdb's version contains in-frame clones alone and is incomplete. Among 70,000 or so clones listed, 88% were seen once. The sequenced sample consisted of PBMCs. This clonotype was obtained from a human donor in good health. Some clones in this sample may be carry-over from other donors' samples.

The CDR3 DNA is TGTGCCAGCAGCGTAGCGGGGAGGCGGAACACTGAAGCTTTCTTT. This codes for CASSVAGRRNTEAFF. The chain recombines TRBV9 with TRBJ1-1; unclear D gene. With 0 bases removed from V and 1 base from J, the gap between germline ends came to 10 bases. The CDR3 has 15 residues. Per germline, CDR1 SGDLS and CDR2 YYNGEE.